The TCR beta chain described here comes from a study of blood T cells in healthy people across ages. Study observations and caveats: Across samples, TCR beta diversity tracked strongly with naive T cell percentage.

Trimming cost V 5 bases and J 2 bases, with 9 bases left between them. CDR1 and CDR2 from the germline V gene are SEHNR and FQNEAQ (reference sequence). This CDR3 comprises 14 residues. Alongside a J-beta primer mix, a sample-barcoded 5' primer served in a second PCR lasting about 7 to 11 cycles. MiXCR, run by TCRdb on the 5' RACE reads, gives a single entry per CDR3 protein. The data show some 1.5 million distinct CDR3 sequences, less than 45% seen once. The sample holds a few counts of this clonotype. As yet, its antigen is unknown. Source material: blood. This sequence was found in a young woman in good health. J is TRBJ1-4 and V is TRBV7-9; the D gene is possibly TRBD1 (5 bases). CDR3 sequence: CASSLGLTNEKLFF. The CDR3 bases are TGTGCCAGCAGCCTGGGACTGACTAATGAAAAACTGTTTTTT.